This is a list of T cell receptor beta chains from one sample in a study of blood T cells in healthy people across ages. TCRdb re-derived calls from the 5' RACE reads in MiXCR, one entry per CDR3 protein. The sample includes 1.5 million or so distinct CDR3 sequences, roughly two fifths of them seen just once. Source material: blood. All receptors come from a woman under 30 in good health. Both conserved end residues are part of each CDR3. A D gene is named only where the DNA matches it firmly. Rows give clone size only sometimes, using once, few, many, or a class for an expanded clone.

V gene: TRBV6-2/TRBV6-3
clone size: NA
D gene: NA
J gene: TRBJ2-1
CDR3 protein: CASRTTGEQFF
CDR3 DNA: TGTGCCAGCAGGACCACGGGGGAGCAGTTCTTC

V gene: TRBV24-1
clone size: NA
D gene: NA
J gene: TRBJ2-1
CDR3 protein: CATSDPHTHNEQFF
CDR3 DNA: TGTGCCACCAGTGATCCACACACCCACAATGAGCAGTTCTTC

V gene: TRBV6-4
clone size: NA
D gene: NA
J gene: TRBJ2-3
CDR3 protein: CASSDEPEGTDTQYF
CDR3 DNA: TGTGCCAGCAGTGACGAGCCGGAGGGCACAGATACGCAGTATTTT

V gene: TRBV4-3
clone size: NA
D gene: TRBD1
J gene: TRBJ2-2
CDR3 protein: CASRRGQGEELFF
CDR3 DNA: TGCGCCAGCCGACGCGGACAGGGCGAGGAGCTGTTTTTT

V gene: TRBV7-9
clone size: NA
D gene: NA
J gene: TRBJ2-3
CDR3 protein: CASSFADTGTLVADTQYF
CDR3 DNA: TGTGCCAGCAGCTTTGCAGACACCGGGACACTCGTCGCAGATACGCAGTATTTT

V gene: TRBV12-3/TRBV12-4
clone size: NA
D gene: NA
J gene: TRBJ1-5
CDR3 protein: CASSFRDSNQPQHF
CDR3 DNA: TGTGCCAGCAGTTTCCGGGACAGCAATCAGCCCCAGCATTTT

V gene: TRBV20-1
clone size: NA
D gene: TRBD2
J gene: TRBJ2-2
CDR3 protein: CSAHPTIRTSGNTGELFF
CDR3 DNA: TGCAGTGCGCACCCTACCATCCGGACTAGCGGTAACACCGGGGAGCTGTTTTTT

V gene: TRBV20-1
clone size: few
D gene: NA
J gene: TRBJ2-7
CDR3 protein: CSPSRGNYEQYF
CDR3 DNA: TGCAGTCCCTCCCGAGGGAACTACGAGCAGTACTTC

V gene: TRBV20-1
clone size: few
D gene: NA
J gene: TRBJ2-5
CDR3 protein: CSVWETQYF
CDR3 DNA: TGCAGTGTATGGGAGACCCAGTACTTC

V gene: TRBV20-1
clone size: few
D gene: NA
J gene: TRBJ1-2
CDR3 protein: CSASTPGKEGYTF
CDR3 DNA: TGCAGTGCTTCCACCCCGGGGAAGGAAGGCTACACCTTC

V gene: TRBV6-2/TRBV6-3
clone size: NA
D gene: NA
J gene: TRBJ2-1
CDR3 protein: CASSYAMAANEQFF
CDR3 DNA: TGTGCCAGCAGTTACGCGATGGCAGCTAATGAGCAGTTCTTC

V gene: TRBV27
clone size: NA
D gene: NA
J gene: TRBJ2-7
CDR3 protein: CASSFGAGISYEQYF
CDR3 DNA: TGTGCCAGCAGTTTCGGAGCGGGTATTTCCTACGAGCAGTACTTC

V gene: TRBV12-3/TRBV12-4
clone size: NA
D gene: NA
J gene: TRBJ2-6
CDR3 protein: CASSWRGGANVLTF
CDR3 DNA: TGTGCCAGCAGTTGGAGAGGGGGAGCCAACGTCCTGACTTTC

V gene: TRBV24-1
clone size: NA
D gene: NA
J gene: TRBJ2-2
CDR3 protein: CATSDYLELFF
CDR3 DNA: TGTGCCACCAGTGATTATCTGGAGCTGTTTTTT

V gene: TRBV12-3/TRBV12-4
clone size: NA
D gene: NA
J gene: TRBJ2-5
CDR3 protein: CASTPRGGGETQYF
CDR3 DNA: TGTGCCAGCACCCCCAGGGGCGGAGGAGAGACCCAGTACTTC

V gene: TRBV3-1
clone size: once
D gene: NA
J gene: TRBJ2-1
CDR3 protein: CASSQVVVSSDNEQFF
CDR3 DNA: TGTGCCAGCAGCCAAGTCGTAGTCTCCTCCGACAATGAGCAGTTCTTC

V gene: TRBV7-9
clone size: NA
D gene: NA
J gene: TRBJ1-1
CDR3 protein: CASSLDYLNTEAFF
CDR3 DNA: TGTGCCAGCAGCTTAGATTACTTGAACACTGAAGCTTTCTTT

V gene: TRBV25-1
clone size: NA
D gene: NA
J gene: TRBJ2-5
CDR3 protein: CASSESPVTGTQYF
CDR3 DNA: TGTGCCAGCAGTGAATCCCCAGTCACGGGGACCCAGTACTTC

V gene: TRBV27
clone size: few
D gene: TRBD2
J gene: TRBJ2-5
CDR3 protein: CASSRLGLAKETQYF
CDR3 DNA: TGTGCCAGCAGCCGATTGGGACTAGCAAAGGAGACCCAGTACTTC

V gene: TRBV6-2/TRBV6-3
clone size: NA
D gene: NA
J gene: TRBJ2-1
CDR3 protein: CASSTSPGNEQFF
CDR3 DNA: TGTGCCAGCAGTACCTCGCCCGGGAATGAGCAGTTCTTC

V gene: TRBV27
clone size: NA
D gene: TRBD2
J gene: TRBJ2-3
CDR3 protein: CASSLGIAGRSTDTQYF
CDR3 DNA: TGTGCCAGCAGTTTGGGGATAGCGGGAAGGAGCACAGATACGCAGTATTTT

V gene: TRBV11-2
clone size: few
D gene: TRBD2
J gene: TRBJ2-3
CDR3 protein: CASHPGLGTDTQYF
CDR3 DNA: TGTGCCAGCCACCCGGGACTAGGCACAGATACGCAGTATTTT

V gene: TRBV20-1
clone size: NA
D gene: NA
J gene: TRBJ1-2
CDR3 protein: CSARAAGQANYGYTF
CDR3 DNA: TGCAGTGCTAGGGCGGCAGGACAAGCTAACTATGGCTACACCTTC

V gene: TRBV18
clone size: NA
D gene: NA
J gene: TRBJ1-5
CDR3 protein: CASSPPGQSFNQPQHF
CDR3 DNA: TGTGCCAGCTCACCACCGGGACAAAGCTTTAATCAGCCCCAGCATTTT

V gene: TRBV7-2
clone size: many
D gene: NA
J gene: TRBJ2-1
CDR3 protein: CASSLDGSGHNEQFF
CDR3 DNA: TGTGCCAGCAGCTTAGATGGGTCAGGCCACAATGAGCAGTTCTTC

V gene: TRBV4-3
clone size: few
D gene: TRBD1
J gene: TRBJ2-1
CDR3 protein: CASSQEATDRVLDEQFF
CDR3 DNA: TGCGCCAGCAGCCAAGAAGCCACGGACAGGGTTCTGGATGAGCAGTTCTTC

V gene: TRBV4-3
clone size: NA
D gene: NA
J gene: TRBJ1-6
CDR3 protein: CASSQGYHSPLHF
CDR3 DNA: TGCGCCAGCAGCCAAGGATACCATTCACCCCTCCACTTT

V gene: TRBV11-2
clone size: NA
D gene: NA
J gene: TRBJ2-3
CDR3 protein: CASSLARETDTQYF
CDR3 DNA: TGTGCCAGCAGCTTAGCTAGGGAGACAGATACGCAGTATTTT

V gene: TRBV5-1
clone size: once
D gene: NA
J gene: TRBJ2-7
CDR3 protein: CASRGIGYSAYEQYF
CDR3 DNA: TGCGCCAGCAGAGGGATTGGTTATTCAGCCTACGAGCAGTACTTC

V gene: TRBV6-6
clone size: NA
D gene: NA
J gene: TRBJ2-7
CDR3 protein: CASKILAGYNEQYF
CDR3 DNA: TGTGCCAGCAAAATACTAGCAGGATACAATGAGCAGTACTTC

V gene: TRBV9
clone size: NA
D gene: NA
J gene: TRBJ2-1
CDR3 protein: CASSVAGSRSYNEQFF
CDR3 DNA: TGTGCCAGCAGCGTAGCGGGGAGCCGCTCCTACAATGAGCAGTTCTTC

V gene: TRBV30
clone size: NA
D gene: NA
J gene: TRBJ2-7
CDR3 protein: CAWSARYEQYF
CDR3 DNA: TGTGCCTGGAGTGCGCGCTACGAGCAGTACTTC

V gene: TRBV11-1
clone size: NA
D gene: TRBD2
J gene: TRBJ2-4
CDR3 protein: CASSPRTSGAINIQYF
CDR3 DNA: TGTGCCAGCAGCCCCCGGACTAGCGGAGCGATAAACATTCAGTACTTC

V gene: TRBV7-2
clone size: NA
D gene: NA
J gene: TRBJ2-5
CDR3 protein: CASSLVKTGGRVETQYF
CDR3 DNA: TGTGCCAGCAGCTTAGTGAAAACGGGGGGCCGGGTGGAGACCCAGTACTTC

V gene: TRBV6-6
clone size: few
D gene: NA
J gene: TRBJ2-1
CDR3 protein: CASSWGLTPTYNEQFF
CDR3 DNA: TGTGCCAGCAGTTGGGGGTTGACCCCAACCTACAATGAGCAGTTCTTC